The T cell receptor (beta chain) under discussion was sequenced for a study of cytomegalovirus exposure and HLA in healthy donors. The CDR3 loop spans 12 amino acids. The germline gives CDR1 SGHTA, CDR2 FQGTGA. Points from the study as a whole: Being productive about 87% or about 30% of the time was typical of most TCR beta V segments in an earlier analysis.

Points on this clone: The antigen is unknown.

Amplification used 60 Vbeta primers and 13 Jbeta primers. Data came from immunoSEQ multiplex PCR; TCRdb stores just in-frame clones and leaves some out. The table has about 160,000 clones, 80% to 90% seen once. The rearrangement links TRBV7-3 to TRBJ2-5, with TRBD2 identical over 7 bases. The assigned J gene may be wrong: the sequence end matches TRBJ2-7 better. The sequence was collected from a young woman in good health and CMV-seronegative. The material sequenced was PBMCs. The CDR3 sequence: CASSLGGSEQYF. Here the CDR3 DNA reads TGTGCCAGCAGCTTGGGGGGGTCCGAGCAGTACTTC.